The TCR beta chain under discussion was sequenced for a study of blood T cell repertoires in COVID-19. Study-level information: Nucleic acid was either cDNA or gDNA, and it came from T cells, B-cell-depleted T cells, or PBMCs.

In the original analysis: Estimation of nucleated cell counts relied on the amplification of reference gene primers. TCRdb's table, derived via immunoSEQ multiplex PCR, lists solely in-frame clones and lacks some. V and J calls and clone size come straight from that table; D and trimming were deduced from the DNA. The sample shows some 180,000 clones, approximately 91% of them seen only once. Input material: peripheral blood. This TCR came from a man aged 18 to 30 with COVID-19, enrolled during active disease.

CDR3 DNA: TGCAGCGTTGGCGGGGGGGTTTACGAGCAGTACTTC. Protein product: CSVGGGVYEQYF. The V gene is TRBV29-1, the J gene TRBJ2-7, with TRBD2 identical over 9 bases. The CDR3 covers 12 residues. Germline V gives CDR1 SQVTM, CDR2 ANQGSEA. V lost 4 bases to trimming and J lost 4 bases; unmatched junction nucleotides: 2.